This T cell receptor (beta chain) was observed in a study of T cell responses to AZD1222 COVID-19 vaccine. Measured with immunoSEQ multiplex PCR; TCRdb has only the in-frame clones, and not every one. There are 100,000 to 150,000 clones in the sample; about 91% occur only once, and 1.5% to 2% lies in the top ten. V was cut by 4 bases and J by 3 bases, with 19 bases left in between. The CDR3 consists of 16 residues. The germline CDR1 and CDR2 sequences are SGHDT and YYEEEE. This material consisted of peripheral blood, taken 28 days after the second AZD1222 dose. This TCR derives from an adult who received the AZD1222 COVID-19 vaccine. The rearrangement links TRBV5-6 to TRBJ2-5; tentative D call: TRBD2 (6 bases). The CDR3 bases are TGTGCCAGCAGCACCCCCGGTCGGCCGGGGGAAGAGACCCAGTACTTC. Protein product: CASSTPGRPGEETQYF.